This T cell receptor (beta chain) was captured in a study of control samples from healthy donors and cancer patients. TCRdb keeps only in-frame clones here, not all; method: immunoSEQ multiplex PCR. Among 150,000 or so clones, approximately 90% were seen once, and the ten largest hold less than 2.5%. Germline V lookup: CDR1 WSHSY, CDR2 SAAADI. The CDR3 is made up of 15 amino acids. J was trimmed by 4 bases and V by 6 bases; bases with no gene match: 7. This sequence was found in a woman aged 45-65 years in good health. The chain has TRBV10-2 and TRBJ1-4; 8 bases fit TRBD1. The sequenced sample was blood. This CDR3 is CASSLGQGINEKLFF. CDR3 bases: TGCGCCAGCAGCCTAGGACAGGGAATTAATGAAAAACTGTTTTTT.